This T cell receptor beta chain was identified in a study of monozygotic twins with cystic fibrosis. Repertoires were generated with immunoSEQ multiplex PCR, while TCRdb's copy carries only in-frame clones and drops some. The sample contains 30,000 or so clones, nearly 98% of which appear only once. The germline CDR1 and CDR2 sequences are MRHNA and SNTAGT. V was cut by 6 bases and J by 3 bases, with 9 bases left in between. The CDR3 sequence is 13 residues long. This chain connects TRBV6-4 to TRBJ1-5, with a tentative D call TRBD1 (6 bases). This TCR was sampled from a girl aged 2 to 10 with cystic fibrosis. Specimen: blood. The chain's CDR3 is CASSEGDNQPQHF. DNA of the CDR3: TGTGCCAGCAGCGAGGGGGACAATCAGCCCCAGCATTTT.